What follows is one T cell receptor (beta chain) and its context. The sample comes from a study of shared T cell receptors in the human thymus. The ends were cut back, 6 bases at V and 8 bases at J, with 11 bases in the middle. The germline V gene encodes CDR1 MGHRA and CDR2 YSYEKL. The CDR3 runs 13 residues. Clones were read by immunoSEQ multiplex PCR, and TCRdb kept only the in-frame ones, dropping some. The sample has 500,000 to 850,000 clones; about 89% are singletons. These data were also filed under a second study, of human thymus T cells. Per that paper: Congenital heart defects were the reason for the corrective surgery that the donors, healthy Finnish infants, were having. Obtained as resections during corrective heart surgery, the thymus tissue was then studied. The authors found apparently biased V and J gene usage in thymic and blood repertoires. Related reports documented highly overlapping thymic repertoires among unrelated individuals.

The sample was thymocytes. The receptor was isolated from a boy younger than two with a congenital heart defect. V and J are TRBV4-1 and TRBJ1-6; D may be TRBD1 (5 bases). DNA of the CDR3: TGCGCCAGCAGGACAGAACGCGATTCACCCCTCCACTTT. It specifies CASRTERDSPLHF.